This T cell receptor (beta chain) was retrieved from a study of CXCR3-negative and CXCR3-positive naive CD8 T cells. Study-wide findings and caveats: Higher TRB CDR3 hydrophobicity marked CXCR3-positive naive cells relative to CXCR3-negative naive cells. High diversity, comparable across both naive subsets, contrasted with much lower diversity in memory CD8+ cells.

As regards this clonotype: Antigen: not known.

TRB cDNA was prepared as libraries by UMI-labeled 5' RACE. Using the 5' RACE reads, TCRdb records one entry per CDR3 protein without DNA. This sample carries tens of thousands of distinct CDR3 sequences, with approximately 0.71% going to the ten biggest clones. The CDR3 contains 13 residues. Per germline, CDR1 ENHRY and CDR2 SYGVKD. The sequenced sample consisted of naive CXCR3+ CD8+ T cells from blood. The subset denotes: CD45RO-CCR7+CD27+CD95- naive CD8+ T cells expressing CXCR3 (TNR3+). The clonotype originates from a human donor in good health. Some clones in this sample may be carry-over from other donors' samples. This chain joins TRBV10-3 and TRBJ1-2; TCRdb designates TRBD1, a call that cannot be tested without DNA. The CDR3 loop reads CAIPGPPSGGYTF.